This T cell receptor beta chain was recorded in a study of OX40 agonist ivuxolimab in advanced cancers. For the study at large: The study enrolled dose-escalation patients with hepatocellular carcinoma, melanoma, renal cell or head and neck cancer.

Clones were read by immunoSEQ multiplex PCR, and TCRdb kept only the in-frame ones, dropping some. Among under 80,000 clones, just over 85% were seen once, and the ten largest hold 2% to 2.5%. Trimming removed 6 bases from V and 0 bases from J, with 9 bases in between. CDR3 length equals 15 residues. Germline V gene sequence: CDR1 SNHLY, CDR2 FYNNEI. The origin of this receptor is an adult with an advanced solid tumor such as melanoma, head and neck, liver or kidney cancer. This specimen consisted of CD4+ or CD8+ T cells sorted from blood, obtained in a trial of the OX40 agonist ivuxolimab. This rearrangement joins TRBV2 to TRBJ2-6; D gene uncertain. The DNA of the CDR3 is TGTGCCAGCAGCCCTTTCGGCTCTGGGGCCAACGTCCTGACTTTC. Its protein product is CASSPFGSGANVLTF.